The text below deals with one T cell receptor beta chain. The clone's antigen remains unknown. No clone much larger than this one lies a single base away; base qualities are absent. TCRbeta CDR3 regions were amplified from genomic DNA by means of the immunoSEQ Assay, a bias-controlled multiplex PCR. Processing in the source paper ran as follows. The number of nucleated cells in each sample was estimated by amplification of reference gene primers within the assay. To quantify the absolute abundance of each unique TCRbeta CDR3 rearrangement, sequence reads were collapsed and filtered. For each sample, productive Simpson clonality was calculated by taking the square root of Simpson's diversity index across productive rearrangements. TCRdb stores this immuneACCESS table with in-frame sequences only. Part of the clones is absent; in the studies checked, under half of the shortfall reflects unresolved V genes, and no reason is known for the rest. V and J calls and clone size are those listed in that table; D and trimming were worked out from the DNA. Present in this sample are roughly 50,000 clones, roughly 81% of which were seen just once. The ten biggest clones cover roughly 5.5% of the sample.

This sample was taken from a study of blood T cell repertoires in COVID-19 (dated by TCRdb to 2020 to 2021). With respect to the entire study: The collaborator samples originated in the United States, Italy and Spain and spanned the acute and convalescent phases of COVID-19. The prospective study material was composed of cDNA or gDNA derived from T cells, B-cell-depleted T cells, or PBMCs. Subjects who had been exposed to COVID-19, were actively infected with it, or had recovered from it provided the deeply sampled blood TCRbeta repertoires that made up the dataset. The repertoires were released in a freely available public database meant as a resource for research on the immune response to SARS-CoV-2. The samples were drawn from the first 160 participants of the ongoing ImmuneRACE study and from some 1,300 subjects provided by 6 global collaborators. A de-identified subject ID, COVID-19 status, age in years and sex were almost always included in the sample metadata. Where available, HLA class I and class II types were obtained from metadata supplied by the sample provider rather than from assay-based typing.

What the research found in general, with its limitations: The quantity of clinical and demographic metadata differed by source and by participant and was supplied without curation.

Trimming takes 4 bases off V and 10 bases off J; junction bases not matched to a gene: 5. The CDR3, from cysteine to phenylalanine, totals 13 residues. Only CDR3 DNA is held: 39 bases, read in frame from base 1. CDR1 and CDR2, per the germline V gene, are SGHRS and YFSETQ. The collaborating institutions used their own protocols to collect whole blood in K2EDTA tubes. For TCRbeta analysis, collaborators shipped samples as frozen whole blood, isolated PBMCs, or DNA extracted from either of those sample types. Sequencing used peripheral blood. Recombination joined TRBV5-1 with TRBJ1-6; 7 of the junction bases match TRBD1. This TCR was recovered from a woman aged 55-75 years with acute or convalescent COVID-19. Here is the DNA: TGCGCCAGCAGCACAGGGGATAGATCACCCCTCCACTTT. Translated, it gives CASSTGDRSPLHF.